These 3 T cell receptor beta chains share one sample of origin, sequenced in a study of blood T cell repertoires in COVID-19. Produced via immunoSEQ multiplex PCR; TCRdb's table is partial and in-frame only. The sample records about 90,000 clones, 91% being singletons. The sequenced sample was peripheral blood. These receptors came from a human donor with active COVID-19. The donor label of this sample is uncertain.

This clone was recorded only once. The rearrangement joins TRBV5-5 to TRBJ1-1; 9 bases fit TRBD1. This CDR3 has 16 amino acids. Trimming took 4 bases from V and 0 from J; bases not matched to a gene: 7. Germline V gene sequence: CDR1 SGHKS, CDR2 YYEKEE (reference sequence). As DNA, the CDR3 is TGTGCCAGCAGCCACCTCGGGACAGGGATGAACACTGAAGCTTTCTTT. As protein: CASSHLGTGMNTEAFF.

V usage is TRBV3-1 (or the pseudogene TRBV3-2) and J usage is TRBJ2-7; 7 bases are a match to TRBD1. V dropped 4 bases and J dropped 3; count of bases not matched to a gene: 9. Germline CDR1 is LGHDT and CDR2 is YNNKEL (reference sequence). CDR3 size: 15 residues. CDR3 nucleotide sequence: TGTGCCAGCAGCCCCCGACAGGGCATTGACTACGAGCAGTACTTC. Amino acids: CASSPRQGIDYEQYF.

V gene TRBV5-1 combines with J gene TRBJ1-1; D gene ambiguous. The CDR3 loop spans 14 amino acids. Deletions cut 0 bases from V and 0 bases from J, with 6 bases between. Germline loops: CDR1 SGHRS, CDR2 YFSETQ. CDR3 loop: CASSLDSMNTEAFF. Here the CDR3 DNA reads TGCGCCAGCAGCTTGGACAGCATGAACACTGAAGCTTTCTTT.